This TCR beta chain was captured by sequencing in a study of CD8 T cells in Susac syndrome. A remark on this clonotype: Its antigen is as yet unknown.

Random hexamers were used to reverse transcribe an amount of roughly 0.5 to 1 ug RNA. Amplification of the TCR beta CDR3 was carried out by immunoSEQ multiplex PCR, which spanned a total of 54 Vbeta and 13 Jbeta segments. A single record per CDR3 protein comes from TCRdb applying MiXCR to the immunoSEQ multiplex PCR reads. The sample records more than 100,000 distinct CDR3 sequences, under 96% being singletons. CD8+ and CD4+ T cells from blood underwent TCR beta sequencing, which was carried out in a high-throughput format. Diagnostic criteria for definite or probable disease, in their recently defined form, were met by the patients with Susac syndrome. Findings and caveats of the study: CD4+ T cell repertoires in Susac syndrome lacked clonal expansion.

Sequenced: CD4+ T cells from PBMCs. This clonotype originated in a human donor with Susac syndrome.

CDR3 nucleotides: TGTGCCAGCAGTTACTCGGGGGCTGGGGCCAACGTCCTGACTTTC. Its protein product is CASSYSGAGANVLTF. V and J are TRBV6-5 and TRBJ2-6, with D tentatively TRBD1 or TRBD2 (5 bases each). The ends were cut back, 0 bases at V and 2 bases at J, with 5 bases in the middle. CDR1 is MNHEY and CDR2 is SVGAGI in the germline V gene. The CDR3 length is 15 residues.